These T cell receptor beta chains were read from a single sample in a study of CD8+ T cells in alopecia areata. Sequenced by immunoSEQ multiplex PCR; TCRdb stores in-frame clones only, minus some. Among around 270,000 clones listed, roughly 64% were seen once. The sample here was CD4+ T cells sorted from blood, taken at week 24, from a patient treated with tofacitinib. Receptors originate from a human donor with alopecia areata. The conserved cysteine and the conserved F or W are not part of the CDR3 here.

J,V,CDR3
TRBJ2-7,TRBV25-1,ASSLLLGEQY
TRBJ2-7,TRBV25-1,ASRERGGYEQY
TRBJ2-7,TRBV7-2,ASSRPFYEQY
TRBJ1-2,TRBV30,AWRRSRGYGYT
TRBJ2-3,TRBV29-1,SVGAGETDTQY
TRBJ2-7,TRBV7-2,ASSSSRDSHYEQY
TRBJ1-2,TRBV7-3,ASSSRQGHGYT
TRBJ1-1,TRBV29-1,SVAPTRRTEAF
TRBJ1-2,TRBV7-3,ASSSPRGGYT
TRBJ1-5,TRBV4-1,ASSRLDAGALPYQPQH
TRBJ2-5,TRBV4-1,ASSQQTGTQETQY
TRBJ1-1,TRBV20-1,SARANPVAF
TRBJ1-2,TRBV25-1,ASSALLGQGRSGYT
TRBJ2-7,TRBV15,ATSRDPGYSYEQY
TRBJ1-5,TRBV7-2,ASSSNRGMKPQH
TRBJ2-2,TRBV5-6,ASSLGRWLF
TRBJ2-7,TRBV5-1,ASSLPRGGSSYEQY
TRBJ2-1,TRBV11-2,ASSRREAYNEQF
TRBJ2-1,TRBV4-2,ASSHGTGRVNEQF
TRBJ1-5,TRBV6-5,ASTETGASNQPQH
TRBJ1-5,TRBV4-3,ASSQGSSNQPQH
TRBJ1-2,TRBV29-1,SVDPSGVPGGYT
TRBJ2-5,TRBV9,ASSVGRGETQY
TRBJ1-2,TRBV2,ASSLDRPSYT
TRBJ1-6,TRBV30,AWSKRAGGYNYNSPLH
TRBJ1-2,TRBV30,AWSARAKENGYT
TRBJ1-4,TRBV4-1,ASSQSLVINEKLF
TRBJ1-5,TRBV2,ASSSGTGGNQPQH
TRBJ2-5,TRBV12-5,ASGLSTETQY
TRBJ1-2,TRBV15,ATSNRDSYGYT
TRBJ1-2,TRBV6-6,ASSKTTVRSGYT
TRBJ2-3,TRBV4-1,ASSGWGSSTDTQY
TRBJ2-1,TRBV30,AWSVGTYNEQF
TRBJ2-3,TRBV28,ASSLDPQGGTQY
TRBJ2-2,TRBV9,ASTRTTGTGELF
TRBJ2-3,TRBV5-1,ASRTSAGTDTQY
TRBJ1-2,TRBV29-1,SVGTLYGYT
TRBJ2-3,TRBV2,ASSVASGASTDTQY
TRBJ1-1,TRBV29-1,SVDPGQGISEAF
TRBJ1-6,TRBV5-6,ASSLFSHYNSPLH
TRBJ1-1,TRBV18,ASSLVTGETEAF
TRBJ1-4,TRBV7-9,ASSPRQDAIEKLF
TRBJ1-2,TRBV9,ASSVGQYGYT
TRBJ2-5,TRBV4-1,ASSQDFQETQY
TRBJ2-3,TRBV25-1,ASNPRTGHPDTQY
TRBJ2-2,TRBV29-1,SVRQGNTGELF
TRBJ2-5,TRBV19,ASSFGTGPYQETQY
TRBJ2-1,TRBV6-5,ASSYAGQGARNEQF
TRBJ2-6,TRBV19,ASSMSATESSGANVLT
TRBJ2-5,TRBV10-3,AISGGQQETQY
TRBJ1-1,TRBV9,ASSVDRSNTEAF
TRBJ1-5,TRBV7-2,ASSPANQPQH
TRBJ1-6,TRBV10-3,AIKGSNSPLH
TRBJ1-5,TRBV6-5,ASRSGGGDQPQH
TRBJ2-5,TRBV2,ASRPDRGQETQY
TRBJ2-1,TRBV18,ASSSSADPNYNEQF